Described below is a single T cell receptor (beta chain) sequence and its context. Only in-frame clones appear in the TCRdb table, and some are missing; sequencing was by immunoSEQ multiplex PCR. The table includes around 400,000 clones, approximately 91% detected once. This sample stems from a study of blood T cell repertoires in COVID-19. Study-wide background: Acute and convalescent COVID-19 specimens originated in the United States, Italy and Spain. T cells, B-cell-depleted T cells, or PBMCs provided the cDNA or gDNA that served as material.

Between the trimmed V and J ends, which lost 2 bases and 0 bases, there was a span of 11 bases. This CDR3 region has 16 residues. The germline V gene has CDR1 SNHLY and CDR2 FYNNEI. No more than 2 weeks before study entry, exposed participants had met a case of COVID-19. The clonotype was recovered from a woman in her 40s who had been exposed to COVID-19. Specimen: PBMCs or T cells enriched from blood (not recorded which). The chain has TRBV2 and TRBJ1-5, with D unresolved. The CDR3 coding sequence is TGTGCCAGCAGTGAATTGGGAGGAGTTAGCAATCAGCCCCAGCATTTT. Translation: CASSELGGVSNQPQHF.